This TCR beta chain was observed in a study of technical replicates of blood from several donors. Trimming cost V 2 bases and J 6 bases; bases outside gene matches: 4. Germline lookup yields CDR1 SGHDT and CDR2 YYEEEE. The CDR3 runs to 14 residues. TCRdb's copy holds only in-frame clones and misses some; the assay was immunoSEQ multiplex PCR. The sample records around 65,000 clones, about 90% being singletons. The origin of this receptor is a human donor in good health. Some clones in this sample may be carry-over from other donors' samples. The J gene is TRBJ2-3, the V gene TRBV5-6; 9 nucleotides line up with TRBD2. Sequenced sample: PBMCs. CDR3 protein: CASSLAGGVDTQYF. The CDR3 coding sequence is TGTGCCAGCAGCTTAGCGGGAGGTGTTGATACGCAGTATTTT.